This T cell receptor beta chain was recorded in a study of regulatory T cells in long-lasting Graves disease. Study-wide results and limits: With a small sample size, accuracy may have been reduced.

Indicated time point: newly diagnosed GD, antithyroid drugs for less than 3 months. RNA extracted from PBMCs served as the sequencing template. Arm-PCR of CDR3 regions and iRepertoire HTBI primers were used to build TCR beta libraries. TCRdb re-called the multiplex PCR reads through MiXCR, storing one row per CDR3 protein. The data hold approximately 540,000 distinct CDR3 sequences, with about 12% observed a single time. This clonotype was picked up many times. The antigen is not known. The CDR3 totals 14 residues. V was trimmed by 6 bases and J by 0 bases, leaving 9 bases between them. CDR1 and CDR2 from the germline V gene are SNHLY and FYNNEI. Separately, the same data were catalogued under a study of T cells in Graves' hyperthyroidism and ophthalmopathy.

The chain couples TRBV2 to TRBJ1-5; possible D gene TRBD1, 5 bases. The sample in question was peripheral blood mononuclear cells (PBMCs), obtained at new diagnosis, from a patient treated with antithyroid drugs. The TCR comes from a woman aged 30 to 39 with Graves disease. The CDR3 DNA sequence: TGTGCCAGCAGCCGGAGGGGTAGCAATCAGCCCCAGCATTTT. This encodes CASSRRGSNQPQHF.